Reported below is one T cell receptor beta chain. As yet, its antigen is unknown. The sample belongs to a study of cytomegalovirus exposure and HLA in healthy donors. In the study overall: Around 83% of roughly 430 genotyped donors fell in the Caucasian-associated ancestry cluster. The study's findings and limits: Segments of the TCR beta V type were, in most cases, productive about 90% or about 30% of the time in an earlier analysis.

Use of 60 Vbeta and 13 Jbeta primers characterized the PCR. Sequenced by immunoSEQ multiplex PCR; TCRdb stores in-frame clones only, minus some. The repertoire holds 200,000 to 250,000 clones, with roughly 90% as singletons. Germline CDR1 is SGDLS and CDR2 is YYNGEE. After removal of 5 bases from V and 3 bases from J, the junction contained 2 bases not matched to a gene. This CDR3 is built from 13 residues. The chain couples TRBV9 to TRBJ2-3, with 8 bases lining up with TRBD2. The sequence was obtained from a woman aged 18 to 35 in good health and CMV-seronegative. The sequencing input was PBMCs. CDR3 region: CASRSGGTDTQYF. CDR3 sequence (DNA): TGTGCCAGCAGATCGGGAGGGACAGATACGCAGTATTTT.